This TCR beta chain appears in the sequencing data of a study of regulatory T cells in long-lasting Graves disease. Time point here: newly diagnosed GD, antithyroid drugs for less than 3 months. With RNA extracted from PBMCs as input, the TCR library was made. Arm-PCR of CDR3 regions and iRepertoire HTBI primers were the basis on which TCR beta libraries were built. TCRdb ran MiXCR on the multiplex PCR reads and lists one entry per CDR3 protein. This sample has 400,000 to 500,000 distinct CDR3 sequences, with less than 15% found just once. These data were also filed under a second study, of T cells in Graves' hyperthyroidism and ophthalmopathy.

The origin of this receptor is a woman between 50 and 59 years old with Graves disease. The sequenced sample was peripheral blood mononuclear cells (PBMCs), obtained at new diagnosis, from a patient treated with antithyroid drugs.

CDR3 sequence (DNA): TGTGCCAGCAGTGAAGTCTGGGACAGACAAGAGACCCAGTACTTC. The encoded protein is CASSEVWDRQETQYF. The gene calls are TRBV6-1 and TRBJ2-5; 7 bases align to TRBD1. Per the germline V gene, CDR1 is MNHNS and CDR2 is SASEGT. The length of the CDR3 is 15 residues. The V gene end was trimmed by 1 base and the J gene end by 2 bases; junction bases not matched to a gene: 4.